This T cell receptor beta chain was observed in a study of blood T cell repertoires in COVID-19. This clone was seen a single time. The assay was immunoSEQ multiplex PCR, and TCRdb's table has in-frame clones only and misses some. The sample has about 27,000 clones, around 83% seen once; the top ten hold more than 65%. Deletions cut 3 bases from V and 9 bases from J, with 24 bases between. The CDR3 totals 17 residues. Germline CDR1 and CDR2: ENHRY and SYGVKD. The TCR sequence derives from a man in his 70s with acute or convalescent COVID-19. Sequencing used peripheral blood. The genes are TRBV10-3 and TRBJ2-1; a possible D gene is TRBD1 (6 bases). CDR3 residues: CAISEGESQGHTGEQFF. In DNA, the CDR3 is TGTGCCATCAGTGAAGGGGAGTCACAGGGCCATACAGGTGAGCAGTTCTTC.